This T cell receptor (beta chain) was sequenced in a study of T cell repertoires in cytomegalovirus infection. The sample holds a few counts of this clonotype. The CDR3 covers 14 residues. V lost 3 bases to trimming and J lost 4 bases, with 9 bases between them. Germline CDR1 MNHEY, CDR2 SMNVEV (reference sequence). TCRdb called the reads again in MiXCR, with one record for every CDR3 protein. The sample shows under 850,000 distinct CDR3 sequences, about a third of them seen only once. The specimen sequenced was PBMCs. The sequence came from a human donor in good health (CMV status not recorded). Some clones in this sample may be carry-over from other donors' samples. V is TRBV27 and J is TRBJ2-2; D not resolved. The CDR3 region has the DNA TGTGCCAGCAGTTTTGGGATGGGCACCGGGGAGCTGTTTTTT. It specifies CASSFGMGTGELFF.